The rows below give T cell receptor beta chains drawn from one sample of a study of metastatic and nonmetastatic thyroid tumors. From the PCR reads, TCRdb re-called clones with MiXCR. The sample lists fewer than 50,000 clones, approximately 15% occurring once. Material: blood. The receptors stem from a female donor with papillary thyroid cancer or a benign thyroid nodule (not recorded which). Some clones in this sample may be carry-over from other donors' samples. Both conserved end residues are part of each CDR3. The order of the fields is CDR3 protein, CDR3 DNA, V gene, D gene, CDR3 length, clone size, J gene. D genes are given only for firm matches. Only some rows state a clone size, as once, few, many or a class for expanded clones.

CDR3 protein: CASSLAALDEQYF
CDR3 DNA: TGTGCCAGCAGCCTGGCCGCATTGGACGAGCAGTACTTC
V gene: TRBV7-2
D gene: .
CDR3 length: 13
clone size: .
J gene: TRBJ2-7

CDR3 protein: CASSEERYSTDTQYF
CDR3 DNA: TGTGCCAGCAGCGAAGAGCGGTATAGCACAGATACGCAGTATTTT
V gene: TRBV2
D gene: .
CDR3 length: 15
clone size: many
J gene: TRBJ2-3

CDR3 protein: CASSLATGTGGWETQYF
CDR3 DNA: TGCGCCAGCAGCTTGGCCACCGGGACAGGGGGCTGGGAGACCCAGTACTTC
V gene: TRBV5-1
D gene: TRBD1
CDR3 length: 17
clone size: many
J gene: TRBJ2-5

CDR3 protein: CAISPPTGGEQYF
CDR3 DNA: TGTGCCATCAGCCCGCCAACAGGGGGAGAGCAGTACTTC
V gene: TRBV10-3
D gene: TRBD1
CDR3 length: 13
clone size: few
J gene: TRBJ2-7

CDR3 protein: CASSQLAGGIYEQYF
CDR3 DNA: TGTGCCAGCAGTCAACTAGCGGGAGGTATATACGAGCAGTACTTC
V gene: TRBV28
D gene: TRBD2
CDR3 length: 15
clone size: .
J gene: TRBJ2-7

CDR3 protein: CASSYAEMDTQYF
CDR3 DNA: TGTGCCAGCAGTTATGCCGAGATGGATACGCAGTATTTT
V gene: TRBV6-2/TRBV6-3
D gene: .
CDR3 length: 13
clone size: .
J gene: TRBJ2-3

CDR3 protein: CASSPSGAGELFF
CDR3 DNA: TGTGCCAGCAGTCCCTCAGGGGCCGGGGAGCTGTTTTTT
V gene: TRBV28
D gene: .
CDR3 length: 13
clone size: .
J gene: TRBJ2-2

CDR3 protein: CASSGQGGETQYF
CDR3 DNA: TGTGCCAGTAGTGGACAGGGAGGGGAGACCCAGTACTTC
V gene: TRBV19
D gene: .
CDR3 length: 13
clone size: many
J gene: TRBJ2-5

CDR3 protein: CASRDTGYTF
CDR3 DNA: TGTGCCAGCAGGGACACTGGCTACACCTTC
V gene: TRBV28
D gene: .
CDR3 length: 10
clone size: many
J gene: TRBJ1-2

CDR3 protein: CASSPTLGTTQTDTQYF
CDR3 DNA: TGCGCCAGCAGCCCGACTCTAGGGACAACTCAAACAGATACGCAGTATTTT
V gene: TRBV4-1
D gene: .
CDR3 length: 17
clone size: .
J gene: TRBJ2-3

CDR3 protein: CASRWAAGEAFF
CDR3 DNA: TGTGCCAGCAGATGGGCCGCAGGGGAAGCTTTCTTT
V gene: TRBV12-3/TRBV12-4
D gene: .
CDR3 length: 12
clone size: many
J gene: TRBJ1-1

CDR3 protein: CSASAGMVTEAFF
CDR3 DNA: TGCAGTGCTAGTGCAGGGATGGTCACTGAAGCTTTCTTT
V gene: TRBV20-1
D gene: .
CDR3 length: 13
clone size: many
J gene: TRBJ1-1

CDR3 protein: CASSFTGGRYTF
CDR3 DNA: TGTGCCAGCAGCTTTACAGGGGGGCGCTACACCTTC
V gene: TRBV5-4
D gene: TRBD1
CDR3 length: 12
clone size: once
J gene: TRBJ1-2

CDR3 protein: CASSLVGGDEQFF
CDR3 DNA: TGTGCCAGCAGTTTAGTAGGTGGAGATGAGCAGTTCTTC
V gene: TRBV12-3/TRBV12-4
D gene: .
CDR3 length: 13
clone size: many
J gene: TRBJ2-1

CDR3 protein: CASRHKGRGTEAFF
CDR3 DNA: TGTGCCAGCCGCCACAAGGGGCGAGGGACTGAAGCTTTCTTT
V gene: TRBV6-1
D gene: .
CDR3 length: 14
clone size: few
J gene: TRBJ1-1

CDR3 protein: CASSKTGTSEKLFF
CDR3 DNA: TGTGCCAGCAGCAAGACAGGGACGAGTGAAAAACTGTTTTTT
V gene: TRBV13
D gene: TRBD1
CDR3 length: 14
clone size: .
J gene: TRBJ1-4

CDR3 protein: CASRLFGQSNQPQHF
CDR3 DNA: TGTGCCAGTAGGCTTTTCGGACAGTCCAATCAGCCCCAGCATTTT
V gene: TRBV19
D gene: .
CDR3 length: 15
clone size: many
J gene: TRBJ1-5

CDR3 protein: CASSALADTQYF
CDR3 DNA: TGTGCCAGCAGCGCGCTAGCAGATACGCAGTATTTT
V gene: TRBV9
D gene: .
CDR3 length: 12
clone size: .
J gene: TRBJ2-3

CDR3 protein: CASSTTGTGKGTQYF
CDR3 DNA: TGTGCCAGCAGTACTACCGGGACAGGGAAGGGGACCCAGTACTTC
V gene: TRBV6-1
D gene: TRBD1
CDR3 length: 15
clone size: many
J gene: TRBJ2-5

CDR3 protein: CASSQGLGKGYEQYF
CDR3 DNA: TGTGCCAGCAGCCAAGGTCTGGGAAAAGGCTACGAGCAGTACTTC
V gene: TRBV4-2
D gene: .
CDR3 length: 15
clone size: few
J gene: TRBJ2-7

CDR3 protein: CASAGTRGNEKLFF
CDR3 DNA: TGCGCCAGCGCCGGAACGAGGGGAAATGAAAAACTGTTTTTT
V gene: TRBV5-1
D gene: .
CDR3 length: 14
clone size: once
J gene: TRBJ1-4

CDR3 protein: CAIRDPSGKYEQFF
CDR3 DNA: TGTGCCATCAGGGATCCTAGCGGGAAGTATGAGCAGTTCTTC
V gene: TRBV10-3
D gene: TRBD2
CDR3 length: 14
clone size: medium-sized
J gene: TRBJ2-1

CDR3 protein: CASSLDGRGRETQYF
CDR3 DNA: TGTGCCAGCAGCTTGGACGGCAGGGGTCGGGAGACCCAGTACTTC
V gene: TRBV7-2
D gene: .
CDR3 length: 15
clone size: .
J gene: TRBJ2-5

CDR3 protein: CASSSEGHQPQHF
CDR3 DNA: TGTGCCAGCAGCTCAGAGGGACATCAGCCCCAGCATTTT
V gene: TRBV7-9
D gene: .
CDR3 length: 13
clone size: many
J gene: TRBJ1-5